Listed below are T cell receptor beta chains from one sample, sequenced in a study of T cell repertoires in cytomegalovirus infection. TCRdb redid the calling of the reads with MiXCR, one entry per CDR3 protein. The repertoire holds roughly 230,000 distinct CDR3 sequences, about a sixth seen once, with less than 50% in the top ten. The sequenced sample was CD8+ T cells from PBMCs. The origin of the receptors is a human donor in good health (CMV status not recorded). Some clones in this sample may be carry-over from other donors' samples. The CDR3 runs from the conserved cysteine through the conserved F or W. Fields, in order: clone size, CDR3 length, D gene, V gene, J gene, CDR3 DNA, CDR3 protein. The D gene is left open where the match is weak. A clone size is listed for some rows: how often the clone was seen (once, few, many), or a class if it is expanded.

abundance: few; len: 11; d_gene: .; v_gene: TRBV6-2/TRBV6-3; j_gene: TRBJ2-1; CDR3nt: TGTGCCAGCAGTTACCCCGCTGAGCAGTTCTTC; CDR3aa: CASSYPAEQFF
abundance: few; len: 15; d_gene: TRBD2; v_gene: TRBV6-1; j_gene: TRBJ2-3; CDR3nt: TGTGCCAGCAGCCAAGATGCGGGGGGGCCCGATACGCAGTATTTT; CDR3aa: CASSQDAGGPDTQYF
abundance: many; len: 12; d_gene: .; v_gene: TRBV7-2; j_gene: TRBJ1-4; CDR3nt: TGTGCCAGCAGCCTGTCTAATGAAAAACTGTTTTTT; CDR3aa: CASSLSNEKLFF
abundance: many; len: 14; d_gene: .; v_gene: TRBV7-2; j_gene: TRBJ1-1; CDR3nt: TGTGCCAGCAGCTTAGAAGAATGGGGAACTGAAGCTTTCTTT; CDR3aa: CASSLEEWGTEAFF
abundance: .; len: 14; d_gene: .; v_gene: TRBV5-1; j_gene: TRBJ1-2; CDR3nt: TGCGCCAGCAGCCCCGCGACAGAAAACTATGGCTACACCTTC; CDR3aa: CASSPATENYGYTF
abundance: many; len: 13; d_gene: .; v_gene: TRBV9; j_gene: TRBJ2-7; CDR3nt: TGTGCCAGCAGCGTAGGGAGGGACTACGAGCAGTACTTC; CDR3aa: CASSVGRDYEQYF
abundance: few; len: 15; d_gene: .; v_gene: TRBV11-1; j_gene: TRBJ2-7; CDR3nt: TGTGCCAGCAGCTTATCGAAGGGAGAACTCTACGAGCAGTACTTC; CDR3aa: CASSLSKGELYEQYF
abundance: .; len: 14; d_gene: .; v_gene: TRBV5-4; j_gene: TRBJ2-3; CDR3nt: TGTGCCAGCAGCTTTCGGGACTTCACAGATACGCAGTATTTT; CDR3aa: CASSFRDFTDTQYF
abundance: .; len: 15; d_gene: TRBD1; v_gene: TRBV19; j_gene: TRBJ2-1; CDR3nt: TGTGCCAGTAGTATTCTACAGGGGGCTCGAGATGAGCAGTTCTTC; CDR3aa: CASSILQGARDEQFF
abundance: many; len: 16; d_gene: .; v_gene: TRBV7-6; j_gene: TRBJ2-1; CDR3nt: TGTGCCAGCAGCTTACGTTTAGCTAGCTCCTACAATGAGCAGTTCTTC; CDR3aa: CASSLRLASSYNEQFF
abundance: few; len: 15; d_gene: .; v_gene: TRBV28; j_gene: TRBJ1-1; CDR3nt: TGTGCCAGCAGTTCCCGTTTAGAGAGGGCCCCTGAAGCTTTCTTT; CDR3aa: CASSSRLERAPEAFF
abundance: few; len: 15; d_gene: .; v_gene: TRBV13; j_gene: TRBJ1-1; CDR3nt: TGTGCCAGCAGCACGATAATCCAAATGAACACTGAAGCTTTCTTT; CDR3aa: CASSTIIQMNTEAFF
abundance: .; len: 15; d_gene: TRBD1; v_gene: TRBV19; j_gene: TRBJ1-1; CDR3nt: TGTGCCAGTAGCCGGGACAGAACGGGAAACACTGAAGCTTTCTTT; CDR3aa: CASSRDRTGNTEAFF
abundance: many; len: 13; d_gene: .; v_gene: TRBV19; j_gene: TRBJ2-4; CDR3nt: TGTGCCAGTAGCCAACAGGGTGTGGACATTCAGTACTTC; CDR3aa: CASSQQGVDIQYF
abundance: few; len: 14; d_gene: .; v_gene: TRBV4-1; j_gene: TRBJ2-7; CDR3nt: TGCGCCAGCAGCCCGTCCGGGGGATTGTACGAGCAGTACTTC; CDR3aa: CASSPSGGLYEQYF
abundance: many; len: 13; d_gene: .; v_gene: TRBV29-1; j_gene: TRBJ1-1; CDR3nt: TGCAGCGTTGAAGATCCCCGGAACACTGAAGCTTTCTTT; CDR3aa: CSVEDPRNTEAFF
abundance: .; len: 12; d_gene: .; v_gene: TRBV4-3; j_gene: TRBJ2-1; CDR3nt: TGCGCCAGCAGCCACTACTACAATGAGCAGTTCTTC; CDR3aa: CASSHYYNEQFF
abundance: few; len: 15; d_gene: .; v_gene: TRBV27; j_gene: TRBJ2-5; CDR3nt: TGTGCCAGCAGTTATTCAGGGACCCGTGTGGAGACCCAGTACTTC; CDR3aa: CASSYSGTRVETQYF
abundance: many; len: 15; d_gene: .; v_gene: TRBV7-8; j_gene: TRBJ1-2; CDR3nt: TGTGCCAGCAGCTTAGCGACAGGTTCCAACTATGGCTACACCTTC; CDR3aa: CASSLATGSNYGYTF
abundance: .; len: 15; d_gene: TRBD2; v_gene: TRBV6-1; j_gene: TRBJ2-5; CDR3nt: TGTGCCAGCCGCCGGAATAGCGGGGGGCAAGAGACCCAGTACTTC; CDR3aa: CASRRNSGGQETQYF
abundance: .; len: 19; d_gene: TRBD2; v_gene: TRBV7-9; j_gene: TRBJ2-1; CDR3nt: TGTGCCAGCAGACTGGGACTAGCGGGGGGCCGGAGCTCCTACAATGAGCAGTTCTTC; CDR3aa: CASRLGLAGGRSSYNEQFF
abundance: .; len: 15; d_gene: .; v_gene: TRBV29-1; j_gene: TRBJ2-1; CDR3nt: TGCAGCGTTGATGGGCCCGACAGCTCCTACAATGAGCAGTTCTTC; CDR3aa: CSVDGPDSSYNEQFF
abundance: .; len: 15; d_gene: .; v_gene: TRBV20-1; j_gene: TRBJ2-7; CDR3nt: TGCAGTGCTAGGGACTTTAGCGGTGAGGGCTACGAGCAGTACTTC; CDR3aa: CSARDFSGEGYEQYF
abundance: .; len: 17; d_gene: TRBD1; v_gene: TRBV6-2/TRBV6-3; j_gene: TRBJ1-1; CDR3nt: TGTGCCAGCAGTCAACCGGGACAGGGGGCGTGGAACACTGAAGCTTTCTTT; CDR3aa: CASSQPGQGAWNTEAFF
abundance: few; len: 13; d_gene: .; v_gene: TRBV10-3; j_gene: TRBJ1-1; CDR3nt: TGTGCCATCAGTGGGGACTCATTAACTGAAGCTTTCTTT; CDR3aa: CAISGDSLTEAFF
abundance: .; len: 14; d_gene: .; v_gene: TRBV9; j_gene: TRBJ1-2; CDR3nt: TGTGCCAGCAGCGTAACCGGGGAAGGCTATGACTACACCTTC; CDR3aa: CASSVTGEGYDYTF
abundance: few; len: 13; d_gene: TRBD2; v_gene: TRBV2; j_gene: TRBJ2-2; CDR3nt: TGTGCTGGAGGGACTAGCGAAACCGGGGAGCTGTTTTTT; CDR3aa: CAGGTSETGELFF
abundance: few; len: 16; d_gene: .; v_gene: TRBV2; j_gene: TRBJ2-2; CDR3nt: TGTGCCAGCAGTGAATATCAGGGTTCGAACACCGGGGAGCTGTTTTTT; CDR3aa: CASSEYQGSNTGELFF
abundance: .; len: 15; d_gene: TRBD1; v_gene: TRBV5-4; j_gene: TRBJ2-2; CDR3nt: TGTGCCAGCAGCTATACTGGGACAGCGTCAGCGGAGCTGTTTTTT; CDR3aa: CASSYTGTASAELFF
abundance: few; len: 17; d_gene: TRBD2; v_gene: TRBV4-1; j_gene: TRBJ2-1; CDR3nt: TGCGCCAGCAGCCAAGACCCGGGGGGGCCAACCTACAATGAGCAGTTCTTC; CDR3aa: CASSQDPGGPTYNEQFF
abundance: many; len: 13; d_gene: .; v_gene: TRBV27; j_gene: TRBJ1-1; CDR3nt: TGTGCCAGCAGTTTATCTTGGGGTACTGAAGCTTTCTTT; CDR3aa: CASSLSWGTEAFF
abundance: few; len: 15; d_gene: .; v_gene: TRBV6-4; j_gene: TRBJ2-2; CDR3nt: TGTGCCAGCAGTGACTACACAGATAATACCGGGGAGCTGTTTTTT; CDR3aa: CASSDYTDNTGELFF
abundance: .; len: 16; d_gene: .; v_gene: TRBV2; j_gene: TRBJ1-2; CDR3nt: TGTACCAGCAGTGAGGATTTTTCAGGTCGGCAGGAAGGCTACACCTTC; CDR3aa: CTSSEDFSGRQEGYTF
abundance: few; len: 15; d_gene: .; v_gene: TRBV6-6; j_gene: TRBJ2-7; CDR3nt: TGTGCCAGCAGAATGGTAGTAGGTGAGACCTACGAGCAGTACTTC; CDR3aa: CASRMVVGETYEQYF
abundance: .; len: 15; d_gene: .; v_gene: TRBV9; j_gene: TRBJ2-3; CDR3nt: TGTGCCAGCAGCGGGCCAGGGACGAGCACAGATACGCAGTATTTT; CDR3aa: CASSGPGTSTDTQYF
abundance: many; len: 12; d_gene: .; v_gene: TRBV7-9; j_gene: TRBJ2-1; CDR3nt: TGTGCCAGCAGTTACGGGAAGGATGAGCAGTTCTTC; CDR3aa: CASSYGKDEQFF
abundance: many; len: 13; d_gene: TRBD1; v_gene: TRBV11-3; j_gene: TRBJ2-7; CDR3nt: TGTGCCAGCAGCGCCGGGACAGGATACGAGCAGTACTTC; CDR3aa: CASSAGTGYEQYF
abundance: few; len: 14; d_gene: TRBD1; v_gene: TRBV2; j_gene: TRBJ1-1; CDR3nt: TGTGCCAGCAGGGACAGGTCTATGAACACTGAAGCTTTCTTT; CDR3aa: CASRDRSMNTEAFF
abundance: few; len: 17; d_gene: TRBD2; v_gene: TRBV2; j_gene: TRBJ2-1; CDR3nt: TGTGCCAGCAGTGAGTGGACTAGCGGGGGTCTCTACAATGAGCAGTTCTTC; CDR3aa: CASSEWTSGGLYNEQFF
abundance: .; len: 15; d_gene: TRBD2; v_gene: TRBV6-5; j_gene: TRBJ2-5; CDR3nt: TGTGCCAGCAGTTACCTAGCGGGGCCCCAAGAGACCCAGTACTTC; CDR3aa: CASSYLAGPQETQYF
abundance: few; len: 13; d_gene: .; v_gene: TRBV29-1; j_gene: TRBJ2-7; CDR3nt: TGCAGCGTACGCAGGGAGAGCTCCTACGAGCAGTACTTC; CDR3aa: CSVRRESSYEQYF
abundance: many; len: 16; d_gene: .; v_gene: TRBV7-2; j_gene: TRBJ2-2; CDR3nt: TGTGCCAGCAGCCTATTAGGAGGGCCGGTCACCGGGGAGCTGTTTTTT; CDR3aa: CASSLLGGPVTGELFF
abundance: .; len: 17; d_gene: TRBD1; v_gene: TRBV12-3/TRBV12-4; j_gene: TRBJ2-3; CDR3nt: TGTGCCAGCACAACGCCTCTGGGACAGAATGGCACAGATACGCAGTATTTT; CDR3aa: CASTTPLGQNGTDTQYF
abundance: .; len: 15; d_gene: .; v_gene: TRBV4-1; j_gene: TRBJ1-2; CDR3nt: TGCGCCAGCAGCCAAGACCCAGGGGACTACTATGGCTACACCTTC; CDR3aa: CASSQDPGDYYGYTF
abundance: many; len: 13; d_gene: .; v_gene: TRBV2; j_gene: TRBJ2-1; CDR3nt: TGTGCCAGCACCCCTGAGGGGTGGGGGGAGCAGTTCTTC; CDR3aa: CASTPEGWGEQFF
abundance: many; len: 15; d_gene: .; v_gene: TRBV19; j_gene: TRBJ2-7; CDR3nt: TGTGCCAGTAGTATAGGTGGGAGTCTGACCTACGAGCAGTACTTC; CDR3aa: CASSIGGSLTYEQYF
abundance: .; len: 15; d_gene: .; v_gene: TRBV7-9; j_gene: TRBJ2-6; CDR3nt: TGTGCCAGCAGCACTAGTACCTCCGGGGCCAACGTCCTGACTTTC; CDR3aa: CASSTSTSGANVLTF
abundance: few; len: 14; d_gene: .; v_gene: TRBV7-6; j_gene: TRBJ2-5; CDR3nt: TGTGCCAGCAGCTTATCTTATGGCCAAGAGACCCAGTACTTC; CDR3aa: CASSLSYGQETQYF
abundance: many; len: 16; d_gene: TRBD1; v_gene: TRBV6-1; j_gene: TRBJ1-2; CDR3nt: TGTGCCAGCAGCTCACTACTGACAGGGGCGACCTATGGCTACACCTTC; CDR3aa: CASSSLLTGATYGYTF
abundance: few; len: 14; d_gene: TRBD1; v_gene: TRBV5-8; j_gene: TRBJ1-2; CDR3nt: TGTGCCAGCAGCTCCTGGACAGGCGGGCAGGGCTACACCTTC; CDR3aa: CASSSWTGGQGYTF
abundance: few; len: 16; d_gene: .; v_gene: TRBV7-9; j_gene: TRBJ1-3; CDR3nt: TGTGCCAGCAGCCCGAAGCAGTTATCCTCTGGAAACACCATATATTTT; CDR3aa: CASSPKQLSSGNTIYF
abundance: .; len: 11; d_gene: .; v_gene: TRBV7-2; j_gene: TRBJ2-1; CDR3nt: TGTGCCAGCAGCAATCCGGATGAGCAGTTCTTC; CDR3aa: CASSNPDEQFF
abundance: few; len: 15; d_gene: .; v_gene: TRBV2; j_gene: TRBJ2-2; CDR3nt: TGTGCCAGCAGTTCATCCGGCCGTGGCTCCGGGGAGCTGTTTTTT; CDR3aa: CASSSSGRGSGELFF
abundance: few; len: 15; d_gene: .; v_gene: TRBV28; j_gene: TRBJ2-5; CDR3nt: TGTGCCAGCAGTTTTTTCGGCGGGGCCCAAGAGACCCAGTACTTC; CDR3aa: CASSFFGGAQETQYF
abundance: few; len: 14; d_gene: .; v_gene: TRBV28; j_gene: TRBJ2-2; CDR3nt: TGTGCCAGCAGTTTAGGGGCTGGAAACGGGGAGCTGTTTTTT; CDR3aa: CASSLGAGNGELFF
abundance: many; len: 15; d_gene: .; v_gene: TRBV7-8; j_gene: TRBJ1-4; CDR3nt: TGTGCCAGCAGCGCACAGGCTCCAACTAATGAAAAACTGTTTTTT; CDR3aa: CASSAQAPTNEKLFF
abundance: many; len: 15; d_gene: .; v_gene: TRBV28; j_gene: TRBJ1-3; CDR3nt: TGTGCCAGCAGAAGCGGCAGCGACTCTGGAAACACCATATATTTT; CDR3aa: CASRSGSDSGNTIYF